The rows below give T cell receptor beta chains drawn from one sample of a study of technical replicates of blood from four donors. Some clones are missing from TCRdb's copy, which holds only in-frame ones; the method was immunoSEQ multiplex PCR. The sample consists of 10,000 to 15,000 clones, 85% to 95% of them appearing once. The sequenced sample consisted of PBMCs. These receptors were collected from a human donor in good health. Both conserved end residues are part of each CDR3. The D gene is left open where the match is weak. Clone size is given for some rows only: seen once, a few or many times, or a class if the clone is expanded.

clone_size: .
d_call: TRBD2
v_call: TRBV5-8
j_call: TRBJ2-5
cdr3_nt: TGTGCCAGCAGCCAACTAGCGGGAAGGGAGACCCAGTACTTC
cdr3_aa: CASSQLAGRETQYF

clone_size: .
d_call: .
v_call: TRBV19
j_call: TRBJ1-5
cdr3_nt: TGTGCCAGTCGTTCCTTATTAGGGGCAGACAATCAGCCCCAGCATTTT
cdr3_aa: CASRSLLGADNQPQHF

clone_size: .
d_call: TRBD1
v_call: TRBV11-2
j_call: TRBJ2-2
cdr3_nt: TGTGCCAGCAGCTCACCGGACAGGACCACCGGGGAGCTGTTTTTT
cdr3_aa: CASSSPDRTTGELFF

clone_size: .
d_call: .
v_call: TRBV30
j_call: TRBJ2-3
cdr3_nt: TGTGCCTGGAGTGTACAGTCAGGGCCCGCGGGGACGCAGTATTTT
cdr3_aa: CAWSVQSGPAGTQYF

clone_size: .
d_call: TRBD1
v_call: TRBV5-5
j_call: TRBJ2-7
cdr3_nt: TGTGCCAGCAGCTCCACAGGGGGCTACGAGCAGTACTTC
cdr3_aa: CASSSTGGYEQYF

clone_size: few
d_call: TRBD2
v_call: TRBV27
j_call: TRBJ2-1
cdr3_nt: TGTGCCAGCAGTTTAGGGTCTAGCGGGAGGTCTGAGCAGTTCTTC
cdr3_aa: CASSLGSSGRSEQFF

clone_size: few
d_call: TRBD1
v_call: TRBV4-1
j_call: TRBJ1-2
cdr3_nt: TGCGCCAGCAGCCAACTACAGGGGGCGGACTATGGCTACACCTTC
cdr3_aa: CASSQLQGADYGYTF

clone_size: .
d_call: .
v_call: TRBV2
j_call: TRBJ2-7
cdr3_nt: TGTGCCAGCAGTGAAGTAGGGCGGGAACCCTACGAGCAGTACTTC
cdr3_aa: CASSEVGREPYEQYF

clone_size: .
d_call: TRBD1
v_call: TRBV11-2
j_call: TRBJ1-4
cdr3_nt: TGTGCCAGCAGCCAGGCGGGACAGGGAAAGAGTTCCCTGTTTTTT
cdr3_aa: CASSQAGQGKSSLFF

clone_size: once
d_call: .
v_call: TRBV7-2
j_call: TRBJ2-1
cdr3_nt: TGTGCCAGCAGCTTAGGCCTCACCCACTGGAGCTCCTACAATGAGCAGTTCTTC
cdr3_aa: CASSLGLTHWSSYNEQFF

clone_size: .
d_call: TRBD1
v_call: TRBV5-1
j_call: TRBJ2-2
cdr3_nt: TGCGCCAGCAGCCCCTATACAGGGGCGAACACCGGGGAGCTGTTTTTT
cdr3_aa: CASSPYTGANTGELFF

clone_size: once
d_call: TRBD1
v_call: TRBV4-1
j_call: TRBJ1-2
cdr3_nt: TGCGCCAGCAGTTTACAGGGGGCGAGTGAAGGCTACACCTTC
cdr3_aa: CASSLQGASEGYTF

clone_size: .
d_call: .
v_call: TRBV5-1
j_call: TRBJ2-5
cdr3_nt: TGCGCCAGCAGCTTGGGCCCACAGCAAGAGACCCAGTACTTC
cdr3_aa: CASSLGPQQETQYF

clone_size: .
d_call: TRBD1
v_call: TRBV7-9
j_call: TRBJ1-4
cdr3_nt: TGTGCCAGCAGCCCGGACAGGGGGATTGAAAAACTGTTTTTT
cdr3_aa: CASSPDRGIEKLFF

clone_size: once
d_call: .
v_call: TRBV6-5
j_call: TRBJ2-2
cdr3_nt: TGTGCCAGCAGTTACTCGAGGGATGGCGGGGAGCTGTTTTTT
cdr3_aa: CASSYSRDGGELFF

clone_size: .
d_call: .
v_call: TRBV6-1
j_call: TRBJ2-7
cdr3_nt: TGTGCCAGCTGGGCGGGCCAAAGCTCCTACGAGCAGTACTTC
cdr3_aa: CASWAGQSSYEQYF

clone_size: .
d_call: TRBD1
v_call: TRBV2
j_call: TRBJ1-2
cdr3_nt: TGTGCCAGCAGAGCCGGGACAGCCTGGGGTAACTATGGCTACACCTTC
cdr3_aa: CASRAGTAWGNYGYTF

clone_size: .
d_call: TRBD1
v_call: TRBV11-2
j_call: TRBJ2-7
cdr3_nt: TGTGCCAGCAGCTTAGCGACAGGGGATCCGTACGAGCAGTACTTC
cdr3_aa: CASSLATGDPYEQYF

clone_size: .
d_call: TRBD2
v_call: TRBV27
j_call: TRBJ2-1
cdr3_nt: TGTGCCAGCAGAATCATGGGGAGCGGGGCATACAATGAGCAGTTCTTC
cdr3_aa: CASRIMGSGAYNEQFF

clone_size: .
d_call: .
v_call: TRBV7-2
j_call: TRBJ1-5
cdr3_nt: TGTGCCAGCAGCCTAGGGGGGGGCGCAGGCAATCAGCCCCAGCATTTT
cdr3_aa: CASSLGGGAGNQPQHF

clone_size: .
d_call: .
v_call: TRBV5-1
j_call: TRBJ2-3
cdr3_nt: TGCGCCAGCAGCGTGGCCGGAGATACGCAGTATTTT
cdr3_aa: CASSVAGDTQYF

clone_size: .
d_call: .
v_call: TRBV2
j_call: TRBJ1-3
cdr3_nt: TGTGCCAGCAGCCGCGACCAGGTTTCGGGAAACACCATATATTTT
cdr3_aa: CASSRDQVSGNTIYF

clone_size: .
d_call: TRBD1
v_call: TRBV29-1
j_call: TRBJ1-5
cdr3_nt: TGCAGCGTTGAAGAACAGGGGGGCCAGCCCCAGCATTTT
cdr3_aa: CSVEEQGGQPQHF

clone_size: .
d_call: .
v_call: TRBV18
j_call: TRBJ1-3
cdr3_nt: TGTGCCAGCTCACCAATAGGGAGCCCTGGAAACACCATATATTTT
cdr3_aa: CASSPIGSPGNTIYF

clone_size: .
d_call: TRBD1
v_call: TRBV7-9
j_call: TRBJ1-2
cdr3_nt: TGTGCCAGCAGCTTACGGACAGGGGTGGATGGCTACACCTTC
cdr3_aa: CASSLRTGVDGYTF

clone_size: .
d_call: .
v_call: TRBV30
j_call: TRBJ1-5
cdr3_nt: TGTGCCTGGAGTGTAAACAGGAACGATCAGCCCCAGCATTTT
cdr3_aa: CAWSVNRNDQPQHF

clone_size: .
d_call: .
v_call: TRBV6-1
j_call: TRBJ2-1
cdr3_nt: TGTGCCAGCAGTGAACACAGCCCGGACTACAATGAGCAGTTCTTC
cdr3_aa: CASSEHSPDYNEQFF

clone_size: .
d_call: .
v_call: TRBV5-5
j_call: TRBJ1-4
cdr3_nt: TGTGCCAGCAGCTTGGCCGTAGGACAGATGGGACTGTTTTTT
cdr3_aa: CASSLAVGQMGLFF

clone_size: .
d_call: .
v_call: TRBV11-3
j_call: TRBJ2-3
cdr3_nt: TGTGCCAGCAGCTTAACAGGGTTATCAGATACGCAGTATTTT
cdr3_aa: CASSLTGLSDTQYF

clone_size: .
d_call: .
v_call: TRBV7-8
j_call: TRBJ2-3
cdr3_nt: TGTGCCAGCAGCTTAGTTCGGGGGGCGAGCACAGATACGCAGTATTTT
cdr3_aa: CASSLVRGASTDTQYF

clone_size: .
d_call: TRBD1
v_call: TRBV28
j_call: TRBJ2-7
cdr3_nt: TGTGCCAGCAGTTCCGGGACAGGGGGCTACGAGCAGTACTTC
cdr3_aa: CASSSGTGGYEQYF

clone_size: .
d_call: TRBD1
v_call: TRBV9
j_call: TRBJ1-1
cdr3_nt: TGTGCCAGCAGCGCCATGGAACAGGGGAAGCGTATGGGCACTGAAGCTTTCTTT
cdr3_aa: CASSAMEQGKRMGTEAFF

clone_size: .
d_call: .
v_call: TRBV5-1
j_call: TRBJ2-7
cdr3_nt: TGCGCCAGCAGCTCATCGGGGGAGCAGTACTTC
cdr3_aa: CASSSSGEQYF

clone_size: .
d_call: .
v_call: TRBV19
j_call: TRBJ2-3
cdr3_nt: TGTGCCAGTAGTAACGACAGGCAAGTTGGGCAGTATTTT
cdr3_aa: CASSNDRQVGQYF

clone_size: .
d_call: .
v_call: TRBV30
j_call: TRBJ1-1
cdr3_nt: TGTGCCTGGAGCCCAGGACAGACGAACACTGAAGCTTTCTTT
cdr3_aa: CAWSPGQTNTEAFF

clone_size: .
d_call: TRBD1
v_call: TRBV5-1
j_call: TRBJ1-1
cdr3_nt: TGCGCCAGCAGCTTGGGGACAGGGGGAGACACTGAAGCTTTCTTT
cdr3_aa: CASSLGTGGDTEAFF

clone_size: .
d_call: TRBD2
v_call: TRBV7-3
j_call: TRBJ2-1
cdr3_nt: TGTGCCAGCAGCTTGGGACTAGCGGGGTGGGATGAGCAGTTCTTC
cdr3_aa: CASSLGLAGWDEQFF

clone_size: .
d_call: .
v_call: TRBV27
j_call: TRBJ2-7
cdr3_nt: TGTGCCAGCAGCCGGGACTCGAGGACCTACGAGCAGTACTTC
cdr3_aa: CASSRDSRTYEQYF

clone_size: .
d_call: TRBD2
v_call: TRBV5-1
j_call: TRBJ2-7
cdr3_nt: TGCGCCAGCAGCCCCCTGGCCGGGAGGGCCACTTACGAGCAGTACTTC
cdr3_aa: CASSPLAGRATYEQYF

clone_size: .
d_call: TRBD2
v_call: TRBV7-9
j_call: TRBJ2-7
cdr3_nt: TGTGCCAGCAGCTTAGTGGGGGGAGGGGATGGTTTCGAGCAGTACTTC
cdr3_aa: CASSLVGGGDGFEQYF

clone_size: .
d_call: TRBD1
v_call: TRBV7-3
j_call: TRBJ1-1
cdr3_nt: TGTGCCAGCAGCTTAACAGGGGGCGGTGAAGCTTTCTTT
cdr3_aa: CASSLTGGGEAFF

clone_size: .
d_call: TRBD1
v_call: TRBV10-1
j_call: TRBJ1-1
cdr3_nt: TGCGCCAGCAGTTCCGGGACAGGGGGTGGAGAGAACACTGAAGCTTTCTTT
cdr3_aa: CASSSGTGGGENTEAFF

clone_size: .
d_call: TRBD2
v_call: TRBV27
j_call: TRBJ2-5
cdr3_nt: TGTGCCAGCAGTCGGACTAGCCTTGAGACCCAGTACTTC
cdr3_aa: CASSRTSLETQYF

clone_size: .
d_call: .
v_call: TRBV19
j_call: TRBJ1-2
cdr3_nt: TGTGCCAGTAGTATAGGAATTTCGACAGTAGATTATTCAAGTCGTGGCTACACCTTC
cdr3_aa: CASSIGISTVDYSSRGYTF

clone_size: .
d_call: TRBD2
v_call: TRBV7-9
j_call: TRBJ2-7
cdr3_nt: TGTGCCAGCAGCCCACCGGGACTAGGTGCCTACGAGCAGTACTTC
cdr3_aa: CASSPPGLGAYEQYF

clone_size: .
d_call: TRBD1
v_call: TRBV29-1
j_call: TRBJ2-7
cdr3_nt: TGCAGCGCTATGACAGGGGGCTGGGGCGAGCAGTACTTC
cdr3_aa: CSAMTGGWGEQYF

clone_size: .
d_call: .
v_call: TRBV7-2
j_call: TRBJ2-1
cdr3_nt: TGTGCCAGCAGCACCGACAGCTTTCGGGATGAGCAGTTCTTC
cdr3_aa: CASSTDSFRDEQFF

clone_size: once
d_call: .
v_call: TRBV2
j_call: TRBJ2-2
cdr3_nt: TGTGCCAGCAGTCGCGGGTTAGCGAACACCGGGGAGCTGTTTTTT
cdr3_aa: CASSRGLANTGELFF

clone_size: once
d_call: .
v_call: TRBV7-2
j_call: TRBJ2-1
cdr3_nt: TGTGCCAGCAGCGTTGATAGCGGAGCCTACAATGAGCAGTTCTTC
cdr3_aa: CASSVDSGAYNEQFF

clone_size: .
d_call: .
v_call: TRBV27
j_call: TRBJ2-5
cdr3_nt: TGTGCCAGCTCCCCGGGTGGGGGGTTGGGATTTGAGACCCAGTACTTC
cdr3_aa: CASSPGGGLGFETQYF

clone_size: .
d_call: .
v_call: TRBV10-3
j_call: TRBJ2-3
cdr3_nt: TGTGCCATCAGTGAGTCGAACACGGGTAGCACAGATACGCAGTATTTT
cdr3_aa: CAISESNTGSTDTQYF

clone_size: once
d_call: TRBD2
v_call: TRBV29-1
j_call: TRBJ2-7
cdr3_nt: TGCAGCGTAAGGACTAGCGGACCCTCGGGGCAGTACTTC
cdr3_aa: CSVRTSGPSGQYF

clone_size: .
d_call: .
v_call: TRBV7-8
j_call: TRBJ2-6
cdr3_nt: TGTGCCAGCAGCTTAGACAGGCTAGCTGGGGCCAACGTCCTGACTTTC
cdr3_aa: CASSLDRLAGANVLTF

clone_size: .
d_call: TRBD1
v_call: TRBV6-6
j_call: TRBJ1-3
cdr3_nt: TGTGCCAGCAGTTACCGGGACAGGTACTCTGGAAACACCATATATTTT
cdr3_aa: CASSYRDRYSGNTIYF

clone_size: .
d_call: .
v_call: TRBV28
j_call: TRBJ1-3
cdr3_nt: TGTGCCAGCAGTTTAGGTGGGCAGGGAGGAAACACCATATATTTT
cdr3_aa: CASSLGGQGGNTIYF